The 13 T cell receptor beta chains given below trace back to one sample, sequenced in a study of blood T cells in healthy people across ages. A second 7 to 11 cycle PCR used barcoded and J-beta primers. TCRdb re-called the 5' RACE reads with MiXCR, one entry per CDR3 protein. In the table there are 1.5 million to 2 million distinct CDR3 sequences, over 25% of which are singletons. Sequenced: blood. The source is a woman aged 25 to 45 in good health.

The CDR3 protein is CASSSGTGGVVAYEQYF. The CDR3 DNA follows: TGTGCCAGCAGTTCTGGGACAGGGGGCGTGGTAGCCTACGAGCAGTACTTC. This chain joins TRBV27 and TRBJ2-7, with 12 bases lining up with TRBD1. J gave up 2 bases and V 4 bases, and 9 bases lay outside the gene matches. The CDR3 is 17 amino acids. Germline CDR1 is MNHEY and CDR2 is SMNVEV (reference sequence).

This clonotype was observed a handful of times. V and J are TRBV6-1 and TRBJ1-5, with 7 bases aligning to TRBD1. The CDR3 has 17 residues. Germline V CDR1 and CDR2: MNHNS, SASEGT. Trimming took 10 bases from V and 4 from J; bases not matched to a gene: 19. The chain's CDR3 is CATSKGARGLGNQPQHF. The CDR3 DNA follows: TGTGCCACAAGTAAGGGGGCGCGGGGATTGGGGAATCAGCCCCAGCATTTT.

In its sample, this clonotype was seen a few times. V and J are TRBV4-3 and TRBJ2-1, with D maybe TRBD2 (5 bases). This CDR3 region has 16 residues. V was clipped by 0 bases and J by 6 bases, with 15 bases between them. Germline values: CDR1 LGHNA, CDR2 YSLEER. CDR3 sequence: CASSQDRRSSSNEQFF. The DNA for the CDR3 is TGCGCCAGCAGCCAAGATCGGCGTTCTAGCTCCAATGAGCAGTTCTTC.

This clonotype has more than one count but fewer than ten. The chain links TRBV2 to TRBJ2-1; TRBD2 aligns across 7 bases. The CDR3 length is 15 residues. The V gene's germline CDR1 is SNHLY and CDR2 FYNNEI. V shed 3 bases and J 12 bases; nucleotides not matched to a gene: 14. The CDR3 reads CASSDGAGVGGRQFF. The CDR3 DNA is TGTGCCAGCAGTGATGGCGCGGGAGTGGGGGGGAGGCAGTTCTTC.

The rearrangement joins TRBV7-8 to TRBJ1-2, with D hard to call. Germline values: CDR1 SGHVS, CDR2 FQNEAQ. The CDR3 extends over 13 amino acids. V dropped 6 bases and J dropped 3 bases, with 11 bases sitting between them. The CDR3 coding sequence is TGTGCCAGCAGAGCAGTGAATTACTATGGCTACACCTTC. This gives the protein CASRAVNYYGYTF.

This clonotype was found once. The V and J genes are TRBV18 and TRBJ1-6; D gene ambiguous. V lost 3 bases, J lost 0 bases, and 18 bases lay in between. Per the germline V gene, CDR1 is KGHSH and CDR2 is LQKENI. The CDR3 totals 19 residues. The CDR3 nucleotides are TGTGCCAGCTCACCTTCGGCAGAAGACATGAGCTCCTATAATTCACCCCTCCACTTT. Translating it yields CASSPSAEDMSSYNSPLHF.

Only one count was recorded for this clonotype. The chain couples TRBV7-2 to TRBJ1-3; 9 bases line up with TRBD1. Unmatched junction bases numbered 16, after V lost 8 bases and J lost 11 bases. In germline, CDR1 is SGHTA, CDR2 FQGNSA. This CDR3 has 15 residues. The DNA for the CDR3 is TGTGCCAGCGGTTCCACGGGACAGGGACTGTACCCCATATATTTT. Encoded protein: CASGSTGQGLYPIYF.

This clonotype was counted at least ten times. This chain uses TRBV20-1 with TRBJ2-1, with 12 bases that match TRBD2. CDR1 and CDR2 from the germline V gene are DFQATT and SNEGSKA (reference sequence). The CDR3 totals 16 residues. Trimming at V came to 6 bases and at J to 4 bases, leaving 10 bases not matched to a gene. CDR3 residues: CSARSASGGEYNEQFF. The CDR3 nucleotides are TGCAGTGCCAGGTCGGCTAGCGGGGGGGAGTACAATGAGCAGTTCTTC.

This clonotype appeared many times. The chain has TRBV7-2 and TRBJ2-5; D possibly corresponds to TRBD1 (6 bases). V lost 5 bases, J lost 3 bases, and 13 bases lay in between. The CDR3 length is 14 residues. The germline V gene encodes CDR1 SGHTA and CDR2 FQGNSA. The CDR3 loop is CASSPRWTEETQYF. CDR3 sequence (DNA): TGTGCCAGCAGCCCCAGGTGGACAGAAGAGACCCAGTACTTC.

With regard to this clonotype: A much larger clone differs from this one at a single base, so this may be a read error. The chain employs TRBV2 and TRBJ2-5; TRBD2 matches 10 bases. Germline V gene data show CDR1 as SNHLY and CDR2 as FYNNEI. This CDR3 comprises 15 residues. The CDR3 DNA follows: TGTACCAGCAGTGGAAGCGGGGGGGTAGAGGAGACCCAGTACTTC. Protein: CTSSGSGGVEETQYF.

J is TRBJ2-2 and V is TRBV20-1; D might be TRBD1 or TRBD2, each matching 5 bases. V was pared by 0 bases and J by 1 base, with 12 bases between. The CDR3 consists of 16 residues. Per the germline V gene, CDR1 is DFQATT and CDR2 is SNEGSKA (reference sequence). As DNA, the CDR3 is TGCAGTGCTAGAGACCGGGGCAGGTTGAACACCGGGGAGCTGTTTTTT. Its protein product is CSARDRGRLNTGELFF.

Comment on this clonotype: The junction differs from germline at one of its ends, possibly a read error. The chain links TRBV3-1 to TRBJ1-5; D gene ambiguous. The CDR3 runs 14 residues. CDR1 and CDR2 (germline): LGHDT, YNNKEL (reference sequence). For the CDR3, the DNA is TGTGCCAGCAGCCAAGGGTCAGGCAATCGGCCCCAGCATTTT. Its translation is CASSQGSGNRPQHF.

The CDR3 sequence: CASSSLPQGPNSPLHF. The CDR3 DNA reads as TGTGCCAGCAGCTCCCTTCCGCAAGGGCCCAATTCACCCCTCCACTTT. This chain links TRBV27 with TRBJ1-6; no firm D call. V lost 6 bases, J lost 7 bases, and 19 bases lay in between. This CDR3 has 16 residues. Germline CDR1 is MNHEY and CDR2 is SMNVEV (reference sequence).